Listed below are T cell receptor beta chains from one sample, sequenced in a study of cytomegalovirus exposure and HLA in healthy donors. Clones were sequenced by immunoSEQ multiplex PCR, and TCRdb holds only the in-frame ones, with some missing. This sample has 130,000 or so clones, with roughly 77% found just once. Sequenced sample: PBMCs. The receptors shown here come from a middle-aged man in good health and CMV-seronegative. Each CDR3 is given with its conserved first and last residue. Each record gives: V gene, D gene, J gene, clone size, CDR3 DNA, CDR3 protein. D genes are given only for firm matches. The size field is filled for only some rows; it gives once, few, many or a size class.

TRBV27	-	TRBJ1-2	-	TGTGCCAGCAGTTTATTACAGTCCCCTAACTATGGCTACACCTTC	CASSLLQSPNYGYTF
TRBV21-1	-	TRBJ2-6	-	TGTGCCAGCAGCAAAGTAAGGTTTTTACAGGCCGACTCTGGGGCCAACGGCCTGACTTTC	CASSKVRFLQADSGANGLTF
TRBV7-2	-	TRBJ1-3	-	TGTGCCAGCAGCATGACAGCTACCTCTGGAAACACCATATATTTT	CASSMTATSGNTIYF
TRBV29-1	-	TRBJ1-3	-	TGCAGCACTAAACAGGGAGCTGGAAACACCATATATTTT	CSTKQGAGNTIYF
TRBV6-5	TRBD2	TRBJ2-2	once	TGTGCCAGCAGTTCCACCGGCGGGACTAGTCGTGAGCTGTTTTTT	CASSSTGGTSRELFF
TRBV11-2	TRBD1	TRBJ1-4	-	TGTGCCAGCAGCTTAGCCGGGACAGGGAGTGAAAAACTGTTTTTT	CASSLAGTGSEKLFF
TRBV4-3	-	TRBJ1-1	-	TGCGCCAGCCGTCTTGGGGGGGTGAACACTGAAGCTTTCTTT	CASRLGGVNTEAFF
TRBV28	TRBD1	TRBJ1-2	-	TGTGCCAGCAGTTCCGGTTACAGGGGAGTGCATGGCTACACCTTC	CASSSGYRGVHGYTF
TRBV9	-	TRBJ1-2	-	TGTGCCAGCAGCGTAGGAGGCAGGGCGAACTATGGCTACACCTTC	CASSVGGRANYGYTF
TRBV7-8	-	TRBJ1-5	-	TGTGCCAGCAGCTTAGGCCCGGGGGGCAATCAGCCCCAGCATTTT	CASSLGPGGNQPQHF
TRBV18	-	TRBJ1-5	-	TGTGCCAGCTCACCGGACACTAGCAATCAGCCCCAGCATTTT	CASSPDTSNQPQHF
TRBV18	TRBD1	TRBJ2-2	-	TGTGCCAGCTCACGAACCCCGGGACAGCTCACCGGGGAGCTGTTTTTT	CASSRTPGQLTGELFF
TRBV15	TRBD1	TRBJ2-7	-	TGTGCCACCAGCCAGAGAGAGGGGGCAAACGAGCAGTACTTC	CATSQREGANEQYF
TRBV5-4	-	TRBJ2-3	-	TGTGCCAGCAGCTTCGGCGGAAGCACAGATACGCAGTATTTT	CASSFGGSTDTQYF
TRBV9	-	TRBJ2-3	few	TGTGCCAGCAGCCCAAAGACAAGCACAGATACGCAGTATTTT	CASSPKTSTDTQYF
TRBV6-6	TRBD2	TRBJ2-2	-	TGTGCCAGCAGTTACGGGCGGGGGGGCATTGGCGGGGAGCTGTTTTTT	CASSYGRGGIGGELFF
TRBV4-2	-	TRBJ2-7	-	TGTGCCAGCAGCACGGGACTTCAATACGAGCAGTACTTC	CASSTGLQYEQYF
TRBV5-4	-	TRBJ2-7	-	TGTGCCAGCAGCCCGGCGGGACGGAGCTCCTACGAGCAGTACTTC	CASSPAGRSSYEQYF
TRBV5-1	TRBD2	TRBJ2-1	few	TGCGCCAGCAGCACCGGGACTAGCGGGAGCAATGAGCAGTTCTTC	CASSTGTSGSNEQFF
TRBV7-2	-	TRBJ2-5	once	TGTGCCAGCAGCCCCTTCCAAGAGACCCAGTACTTC	CASSPFQETQYF
TRBV4-1	-	TRBJ1-2	-	TGCGCCAGCAGCCAAGAAGGTTGGGCGGGCTATGGCTACACCTTC	CASSQEGWAGYGYTF
TRBV12-5	-	TRBJ2-3	-	TGTGCTAGTGGTTCCGGGAGCACAGATACGCAGTATTTT	CASGSGSTDTQYF
TRBV27	-	TRBJ1-1	-	TGTGCCAGCAGTTTTCAGGAGAACACTGAAGCTTTCTTT	CASSFQENTEAFF
TRBV30	TRBD1	TRBJ2-7	few	TGTGCCTGGAGTGTCGGGACAGGGTTATACGAGCAGTACTTC	CAWSVGTGLYEQYF
TRBV5-4	-	TRBJ2-1	-	TGTGCCAGCAGTTTACCAGTGGGGCAGAATGAGCAGTTCTTC	CASSLPVGQNEQFF
TRBV27	-	TRBJ1-4	few	TGTGCCAGCAGTTCGGTCGGGGGGGCTAATGAAAAACTGTTTTTT	CASSSVGGANEKLFF
TRBV5-6	TRBD2	TRBJ2-5	-	TGTGCCAGCAGCTTTCCGGCGGGGGGCCTCCAAGAGACCCAGTACTTC	CASSFPAGGLQETQYF
TRBV19	TRBD2	TRBJ2-1	-	TGTGCCAGTAGTAGGACTAGCGGGAGAGGATACAATGAGCAGTTCTTC	CASSRTSGRGYNEQFF
TRBV15	TRBD2	TRBJ2-7	-	TGTGCCACCAGGCCAAATACAGCGGGAGACTCCTACGAGCAGTACTTC	CATRPNTAGDSYEQYF
TRBV9	-	TRBJ2-7	-	TGTGCCAGCAGCCCTATGCATTTGGTTGGCGAGCAGTACTTC	CASSPMHLVGEQYF
TRBV5-8	-	TRBJ1-1	few	TGTGCCAGCAGCTTTTCGGGTCGGACTGAAGCTTTCTTT	CASSFSGRTEAFF
TRBV6-5	TRBD2	TRBJ2-3	-	TGTGCCAGTAGCGGGGGGGCACCTAGCACAGATACGCAGTATTTT	CASSGGAPSTDTQYF
TRBV28	-	TRBJ2-7	-	TGTGCCAGCAGTTTCGGGTACGAGCAGTACTTC	CASSFGYEQYF
TRBV9	TRBD2	TRBJ2-2	-	TGTGCCAGCAGGGGGGGGACCAACACCGGGGAGCTGTTTTTT	CASRGGTNTGELFF
TRBV15	-	TRBJ1-1	-	TGTGCCACCAGCAGAGATCAAGTGGAGGCTTTCTTT	CATSRDQVEAFF
TRBV6-5	-	TRBJ2-2	-	TGTGCCAGCAGACGACCAGGGATCTCCGGGGAGCTGTTTTTT	CASRRPGISGELFF
TRBV18	TRBD2	TRBJ2-3	once	TGTGCCAGCTCACCGGGACTAGCGGGGCTGGGCACAGATACGCAGTATTTT	CASSPGLAGLGTDTQYF
TRBV7-3	-	TRBJ1-1	once	TGTGCCAGCAGCCGGGAGGCTGCGGTTGTGAACACTGAAGCTTTCTTT	CASSREAAVVNTEAFF
TRBV5-1	-	TRBJ2-5	-	TGCGCCAGCAGCTTAAACGCGGGCCAAGAGACCCAGTACTTC	CASSLNAGQETQYF
TRBV30	-	TRBJ2-5	-	TGTGCCTTCAAGAGGGCGGAGACCCAGTACTTC	CAFKRAETQYF
TRBV9	TRBD1	TRBJ2-2	-	TGTGCCAGCAGCGGACGGACAGGCACAGCCGGGGAGCTGTTTTTT	CASSGRTGTAGELFF
TRBV9	TRBD2	TRBJ2-3	-	TGTGCCAGCAGCCCCCGGACTAGCGGAGTGGGGTCAGATACGCAGTATTTT	CASSPRTSGVGSDTQYF
TRBV5-6	-	TRBJ1-4	-	TGTGCCAGCAGCGGATCCCCCCAGAGCGGAAAACTGTTTTTT	CASSGSPQSGKLFF
TRBV7-2	TRBD1	TRBJ2-4	-	TGTGCCAGCAGCGCAACAGGGGTTTTGCAAAACATTCAGTACTTC	CASSATGVLQNIQYF
TRBV19	-	TRBJ2-1	-	TGTGCCAGTAGGCCAGACAGGAGCTCCTACAATGAGCAGTTCTTC	CASRPDRSSYNEQFF
TRBV27	-	TRBJ1-2	-	TGTGCCAGCAGTCTAAGCGGACCAGGGGTCGGCTACACCTTC	CASSLSGPGVGYTF
TRBV10-3	TRBD1	TRBJ1-4	-	TGTGCCATCAGTGAGACAGGGGGGTTAGGTGAAAAACTGTTTTTT	CAISETGGLGEKLFF